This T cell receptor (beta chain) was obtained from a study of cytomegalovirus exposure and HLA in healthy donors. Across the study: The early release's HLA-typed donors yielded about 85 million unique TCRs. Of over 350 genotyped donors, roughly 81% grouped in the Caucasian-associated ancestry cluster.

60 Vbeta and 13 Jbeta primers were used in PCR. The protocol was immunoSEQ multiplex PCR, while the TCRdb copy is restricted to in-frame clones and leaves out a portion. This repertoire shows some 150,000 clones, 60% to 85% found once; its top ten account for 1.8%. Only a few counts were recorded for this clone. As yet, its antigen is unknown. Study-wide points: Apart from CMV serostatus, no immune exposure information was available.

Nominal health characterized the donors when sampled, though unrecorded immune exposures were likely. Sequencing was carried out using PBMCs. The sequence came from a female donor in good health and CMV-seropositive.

The CDR3 DNA sequence: TGTGCTAGTCGGACAGGGGTTGGTAGCAATCAGCCCCAGCATTTT. Translating gives CASRTGVGSNQPQHF. The chain links TRBV12-5 to TRBJ1-5; 9 bases fit TRBD1. The germline V gene encodes CDR1 LGHNT and CDR2 FRNRAP. V was pared by 8 bases and J by 0 bases, with 5 bases of the junction left unmatched. This CDR3 region has 15 residues.